Detailed here is one TCR beta chain. Its matching antigen is unknown. These data come from a study of cytomegalovirus exposure and HLA in healthy donors. Study results and limitations: Later on, a genetic analysis was performed. It linked a missense variant in DCLRE1C with V- and J-gene trimming of TCR beta. Some V segments (TRBV6-2 and TRBV6-3 among them) were excluded as indistinguishable. One cluster of highly shared sequence variants probably arose as a sequencing artifact.

The PCR made use of 60 Vbeta and 13 Jbeta primers. Profiling relied on immunoSEQ multiplex PCR, and the TCRdb table lists in-frame clones only, not all of them. The sample holds some 130,000 clones; 80% are singletons and the top ten take 3% to 4%. The CDR3 has 15 residues. V lost 0 bases and J 6 bases, leaving 12 bases between the germline ends. Per germline, CDR1 SGHRS and CDR2 YFSETQ. The rearrangement uses TRBV5-1 and TRBJ2-2; tentative D call: TRBD1 (5 bases). Sequenced: PBMCs. The sequence derives from a woman between 40 and 50 years old in good health and CMV-seronegative. CDR3 residues: CASSLGQGPSGELFF. As DNA, the CDR3 is TGCGCCAGCAGCTTGGGGCAGGGTCCCTCCGGGGAGCTGTTTTTT.